This TCR beta chain was sequenced in a study of somatic mutations in cytotoxic T cells in rheumatoid arthritis. Assay used: immunoSEQ multiplex PCR; TCRdb lists only in-frame clones, some missing. The table records approximately 23,000 clones, just under 80% of them present only once. On this clone: What it binds is unknown.

The germline gives CDR1 SEHNR, CDR2 FQNEAQ (reference sequence). This CDR3 has 14 residues. The V end was cut by 1 base, the J end by 5 bases, with 9 bases between. Points from the study as a whole: Per patient, the largest CD8+ clone was found to exceed 20% of CD8+ cells in about an eighth of the 65 cases.

The chain joins TRBV7-9 to TRBJ1-5, with D tentatively TRBD1 (6 bases). The sequenced sample consisted of CD8+ T cells sorted from blood. The receptor was derived from an adult with rheumatoid arthritis. CDR3 protein: CASSLEGDYQPQHF. In nucleotides, the CDR3 is TGTGCCAGCAGCTTAGAGGGGGATTATCAGCCCCAGCATTTT. Together with reference TRBV7-9 and TRBJ1-5, the CDR3 gives the full variable domain: DTGVSQNPRHKITKRGQNVTFRCDPISEHNRLYWYRQTLGQGPEFLTYFQNEAQLEKSRLLSDRFSAERPKGSFSTLEIQRTEQGDSAMYLCASSLEGDYQPQHFGDGTRLSIL.